These 28 T cell receptor beta chains share one sample of origin, sequenced in a study of beta chain features in type 1 diabetes. cDNA synthesis used the whole RNA isolate, giving expressed TCRB sequences. The method was immunoSEQ multiplex PCR; TCRdb's version includes in-frame clones alone and lacks a portion of them. The table has around 450,000 clones, roughly an eighth seen once. The specimen sequenced was naive CD4+ T cells from blood. Receptor source: a woman younger than 30 in good health.

The chain joins TRBV14 to TRBJ2-5; D remains ambiguous. This CDR3 is built from 13 residues. Germline values: CDR1 SGHDN, CDR2 FVKESK. Trimming removed 8 bases from V and 6 bases from J, with 16 bases in between. CDR3 nucleotides: TGTGCCAGCCGAGCGCGTTGGATGCAGACCCAGTACTTC. Residues: CASRARWMQTQYF. Using reference TRBV14 and TRBJ2-5 for the parts outside the CDR3, the full variable domain is EAGVTQFPSHSVIEKGQTVTLRCDPISGHDNLYWYRRVMGKEIKFLLHFVKESKQDESGMPNNRFLAERTGGTYSTLKVQPAELEDSGVYFCASRARWMQTQYFGPGTRLLVL.

There are a few counts of this clone. The J gene is TRBJ2-2, the V gene TRBV5-4; a possible D gene is TRBD2 (5 bases). The CDR3 is 15 residues long. V was trimmed by 4 bases and J by 4 bases, leaving 14 bases between them. Germline-derived CDR1 and CDR2 are SGHNT and YYREEE (reference sequence). This chain's CDR3 is CASSREAGGTGELFF. The CDR3 DNA reads as TGTGCCAGCAGCCGCGAGGCGGGCGGCACCGGGGAGCTGTTTTTT.

The rearrangement joins TRBV28 to TRBJ2-5, with a possible D match to TRBD1 (6 bases). Germline V CDR1 and CDR2: MDHEN, SYDVKM. Trimming took off 7 bases at V and 5 bases at J, with 14 bases between the two ends. This CDR3 contains 13 residues. The CDR3 loop reads CASNIPQGETQYF. The CDR3 DNA reads TGTGCCAGCAACATTCCCCAGGGGGAGACCCAGTACTTC.

The rearrangement links TRBV29-1 to TRBJ2-3; D may be TRBD1 or TRBD2 (5 bases each). Germline lookup yields CDR1 SQVTM and CDR2 ANQGSEA. V was trimmed by 8 bases and J by 1 base, leaving 10 bases between them. The CDR3 has 12 residues. CDR3 DNA: TGCAGCTCCTGGGACGGCACAGATACGCAGTATTTT. Translated: CSSWDGTDTQYF.

This chain connects TRBV19 to TRBJ2-1; 9 nucleotides align to TRBD2. V was pared by 6 bases and J by 4 bases, with 10 bases of the junction left unmatched. Germline V gives CDR1 LNHDA, CDR2 SQIVND (reference sequence). The CDR3 totals 16 residues. The CDR3 here is CASRTILAGTYNEQFF. Written as DNA, the CDR3 is TGTGCCAGTAGGACGATCCTAGCGGGGACTTACAATGAGCAGTTCTTC.

This chain uses TRBV9 with TRBJ1-1; D not resolved. This CDR3 has 13 residues. Trimming shortened V by 0 bases and J by 6 bases, and 9 bases separated the two germline ends. Germline V lookup: CDR1 SGDLS, CDR2 YYNGEE. CDR3 in amino acids: CASSVVSRAEAFF. CDR3 nucleotide sequence: TGTGCCAGCAGCGTAGTGTCGAGGGCTGAAGCTTTCTTT.

V is TRBV29-1 and J is TRBJ2-2; possible D gene TRBD2, 6 bases. CDR3 size: 15 residues. The V gene's germline CDR1 is SQVTM and CDR2 ANQGSEA. V lost 3 bases and J 4 bases, leaving 15 bases between the germline ends. CDR3 protein: CSVDLRGLGTGELFF. CDR3 bases: TGCAGCGTTGATCTGAGGGGACTCGGCACCGGGGAGCTGTTTTTT.

The chain employs TRBV11-2 and TRBJ2-5; D is unclear. Per germline, CDR1 SGHAT and CDR2 FQNNGV. Trimming shortened V by 5 bases and J by 2 bases, and 0 bases separated the two germline ends. This CDR3 is 10 amino acids long. Written as DNA, the CDR3 is TGTGCCAGCAGCCAAGAGACCCAGTACTTC. Translated, it gives CASSQETQYF.

The chain is built from TRBV29-1 and TRBJ2-1, with 9 bases matching TRBD2. From germline, CDR1 is SQVTM and CDR2 ANQGSEA. This CDR3 has 15 amino acids. J was trimmed by 7 bases and V by 2 bases; bases with no gene match: 9. CDR3 protein: CSVELGLAGWNEQFF. The CDR3 region has the DNA TGCAGCGTTGAATTGGGGCTAGCGGGGTGGAATGAGCAGTTCTTC.

In this sample, this clone turned up a few times. The chain carries TRBV5-6 and TRBJ2-7; D is perhaps TRBD2 (5 bases). The CDR3 consists of 14 residues. Trimming removed 0 bases from V and 5 bases from J, with 12 bases in between. Germline CDR1 is SGHDT and CDR2 is YYEEEE. In nucleotides, the CDR3 is TGTGCCAGCAGCTTGGTGGCCGCCGGGGACGAGCAGTACTTC. It encodes CASSLVAAGDEQYF.

The J gene is TRBJ2-3, the V gene TRBV18; 10 positions match TRBD1. CDR1 and CDR2 (germline): KGHSH, LQKENI. J was trimmed by 6 bases and V by 3 bases; bases with no gene match: 6. The CDR3 is 15 residues long. This CDR3 reads CASSPGTGEADTQYF. CDR3 coding DNA: TGTGCCAGCTCACCTGGGACAGGGGAAGCGGATACGCAGTATTTT.

This clone was observed a handful of times. This sequence joins TRBV7-2 and TRBJ1-5; 9 bases match TRBD1. CDR3 length: 15 amino acids. Germline CDR1 and CDR2: SGHTA and FQGNSA. V lost 1 base to trimming and J lost 8 bases; unmatched junction nucleotides: 6. The CDR3 DNA sequence: TGTGCCAGCAGCTTAGTCCGGGACAGGGAGAAGCCCCAGCATTTT. This translates into CASSLVRDREKPQHF. The full variable domain, in which reference TRBV7-2 and TRBJ1-5 provide the parts outside the CDR3, is GAGVSQSPSNKVTEKGKDVELRCDPISGHTALYWYRQSLGQGLEFLIYFQGNSAPDKSGLPSDRFSAERTGGSVSTLTIQRTQQEDSAVYLCASSLVRDREKPQHFGDGTRLSIL.

This clone has only a few counts. V usage is TRBV6-5 and J usage is TRBJ2-1, with D perhaps assigned TRBD1 or TRBD2 (6 bases each). The CDR3 is 12 amino acids. CDR1 MNHEY and CDR2 SVGAGI come from the germline V gene. Trimming shortened V by 5 bases and J by 8 bases, and 10 bases separated the two germline ends. The CDR3 region is CASSGGTYEQFF. The CDR3 nucleotides are TGTGCCAGCAGTGGGGGGACATATGAGCAGTTCTTC.

This clone showed up just a few times. The chain joins TRBV7-2 to TRBJ2-3; D is possibly TRBD1 (6 bases). The CDR3 loop spans 13 amino acids. The germline V and J ends were trimmed by 5 bases and 7 bases, with 13 bases remaining between them. Germline assignment: CDR1 SGHTA and CDR2 FQGNSA. The CDR3 DNA is TGTGCCAGCAGCCTGGAAGGGGGAAATACGCAGTATTTT. Its translation is CASSLEGGNTQYF.

This clone was seen only a few times. The V and J genes are TRBV29-1 and TRBJ2-1, with 9 bases aligning to TRBD1. Germline assignment: CDR1 SQVTM and CDR2 ANQGSEA. J was trimmed by 10 bases and V by 7 bases; bases with no gene match: 11. The CDR3 spans 13 residues. In nucleotides, the CDR3 is TGCAGCGGCCGGGACAGGGTGATGGTGGAGCAGTTCTTC. This codes for CSGRDRVMVEQFF.

V usage is TRBV5-1 and J usage is TRBJ2-5, with no clear D. Germline V gives CDR1 SGHRS, CDR2 YFSETQ. V dropped 3 bases and J dropped 1 base, with 13 bases sitting between them. CDR3 length: 15 amino acids. The CDR3 DNA sequence: TGCGCCAGCAGCTGGGGATGGGAACTCCAAGAGACCCAGTACTTC. This translates into CASSWGWELQETQYF.

In this sample, this clone turned up a few times. The rearrangement uses TRBV7-9 and TRBJ1-3; D unresolved. Per the germline V gene, CDR1 is SEHNR and CDR2 is FQNEAQ (reference sequence). The germline V and J ends were trimmed by 2 bases and 0 bases, with 5 bases remaining between them. The CDR3 spans 14 residues. The DNA for the CDR3 is TGTGCCAGCAGCTTAACCGCCTCTGGAAACACCATATATTTT. As protein: CASSLTASGNTIYF.

The CDR3 nucleotides read TGTGCCAGCAGCCAAGCGTTCAGGGCTGAGACCCAGTACTTC. It codes for CASSQAFRAETQYF. This chain joins TRBV14 and TRBJ2-5, with D perhaps TRBD1 (5 bases). The CDR3 runs 14 residues. V lost 1 base and J 5 bases, leaving 11 bases between the germline ends. Germline CDR1 and CDR2: SGHDN and FVKESK.

This clone has more than one count but fewer than ten. The chain recombines TRBV27 with TRBJ1-1; D is undetermined. Trimming left V 7 bases short and J 3 bases short, with 12 bases between. CDR1 is MNHEY and CDR2 is SMNVEV in the germline V gene (reference sequence). The CDR3 length is 13 residues. The CDR3 here is CASTWSRDTEAFF. The CDR3 coding sequence is TGTGCCAGCACTTGGTCCCGGGACACTGAAGCTTTCTTT.

This clone was found a few times. The V and J genes are TRBV11-2 and TRBJ2-3; a weak D match, TRBD1 (6 bases). The V end was cut by 6 bases, the J end by 1 base, with 14 bases between. Germline values: CDR1 SGHAT, CDR2 FQNNGV. The CDR3 totals 15 residues. The CDR3 nucleotides are TGTGCCAGCAGACTGAAGACAGGTGGCACAGATACGCAGTATTTT. The encoded protein is CASRLKTGGTDTQYF.

This clone was seen more than once but under ten times. CDR3 nucleotides: TGTGCCAGCAGTGACCCAGGGATCGAAAAACTGTTTTTT. As protein: CASSDPGIEKLFF. V is TRBV25-1 and J is TRBJ1-4; D is possibly TRBD1 (5 bases). The V and J ends lost 3 bases and 8 bases respectively, with 10 bases between them. CDR1 MGHDK and CDR2 SYGVNS come from the germline V gene. The CDR3 has 13 amino acids.

This clone was seen a handful of times. V gene TRBV7-8 combines with J gene TRBJ2-7; 11 bases are shared with TRBD1. Trimming removed 5 bases from V and 5 bases from J; junction bases left unmatched: 11. The CDR3 has 16 residues. The germline gives CDR1 SGHVS, CDR2 FQNEAQ. As DNA, the CDR3 is TGTGCCAGCAGCCTCTCCCGGACAGGGGGCAGAAACGAGCAGTACTTC. Translation gives CASSLSRTGGRNEQYF.

This clone was seen a few times. The chain employs TRBV4-1 and TRBJ1-1, with D hard to call. CDR1 is MGHRA and CDR2 is YSYEKL in the germline V gene. This CDR3 region has 13 residues. Trimming took off 1 base at V and 6 bases at J, with 9 bases between the two ends. CDR3 loop: CASSQVLSPEAFF. In DNA form, the CDR3 reads TGCGCCAGCAGCCAAGTCCTCTCGCCTGAAGCTTTCTTT.

The chain has TRBV7-2 and TRBJ1-1; 8 positions agree with TRBD1. The CDR3 loop spans 13 amino acids. The V gene's germline CDR1 is SGHTA and CDR2 FQGNSA. V was clipped by 5 bases and J by 7 bases; unmatched bases: 6. CDR3 DNA sequence: TGTGCCAGCAGCCTGGCCGGGACAGGTGAAGCTTTCTTT. This encodes CASSLAGTGEAFF.

J is TRBJ2-3 and V is TRBV19; D uncertain. CDR3 length: 14 amino acids. Germline V gene sequence: CDR1 LNHDA, CDR2 SQIVND (reference sequence). Trimming shortened V by 9 bases and J by 3 bases, and 16 bases separated the two germline ends. The CDR3 reads CASKLYLGTDTQYF. The CDR3 DNA follows: TGTGCCAGCAAACTATATCTAGGGACAGATACGCAGTATTTT.

This clone was found a few times. The rearrangement joins TRBV4-2 to TRBJ2-3, with 7 nucleotides matching TRBD2. The CDR3 has 16 amino acids. Per the germline V gene, CDR1 is LGHNA and CDR2 is YNFKEQ. Trimming cost V 4 bases and J 6 bases; bases outside gene matches: 13. The CDR3 region is CASSPRGPSGEDTQYF. The CDR3 bases are TGTGCCAGCAGCCCAAGAGGGCCTAGCGGTGAGGATACGCAGTATTTT.

The chain recombines TRBV7-9 with TRBJ1-4; D perhaps matches TRBD1 (5 bases). V was trimmed by 6 bases and J by 8 bases, leaving 16 bases between them. The CDR3 has 14 residues. The germline V gene encodes CDR1 SEHNR and CDR2 FQNEAQ (reference sequence). CDR3 sequence reads: CASSSGILEEKLFF. As DNA, the CDR3 is TGTGCCAGCAGTTCAGGGATTTTGGAGGAAAAACTGTTTTTT.

The chain has TRBV29-1 and TRBJ2-7; tentative D call: TRBD1 (5 bases). Trimming stripped 5 bases from V and 2 bases from J, with 16 bases between. The CDR3 length is 14 residues. CDR1 SQVTM and CDR2 ANQGSEA come from the germline V gene. CDR3 in amino acids: CSVLGPQTAYEQYF. DNA of the CDR3: TGCAGCGTTTTAGGACCCCAGACAGCCTACGAGCAGTACTTC.